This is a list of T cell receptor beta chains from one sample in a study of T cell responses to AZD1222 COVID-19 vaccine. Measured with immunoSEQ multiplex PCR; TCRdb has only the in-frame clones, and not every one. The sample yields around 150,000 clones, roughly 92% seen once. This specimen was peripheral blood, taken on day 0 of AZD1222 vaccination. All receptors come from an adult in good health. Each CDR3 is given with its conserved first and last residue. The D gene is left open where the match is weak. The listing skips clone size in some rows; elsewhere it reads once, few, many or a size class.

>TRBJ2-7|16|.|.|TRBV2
CASTPEVSVPVLEQYF
TGTGCCAGCACTCCAGAGGTGAGCGTTCCTGTGTTGGAGCAGTACTTC
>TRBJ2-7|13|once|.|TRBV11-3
CASSFNRVGEQYF
TGTGCCAGCAGTTTTAACAGGGTTGGAGAGCAGTACTTC
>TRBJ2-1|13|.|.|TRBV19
CASSLAQGAEQFF
TGTGCCAGTAGCCTCGCACAGGGCGCTGAGCAGTTCTTC
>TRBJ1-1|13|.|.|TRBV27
CASSLLLYTEAFF
TGTGCCAGCAGTTTATTGCTGTATACTGAAGCTTTCTTT
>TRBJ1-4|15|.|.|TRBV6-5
CASSHGGVPNEKLFF
TGTGCCAGCAGCCACGGGGGGGTTCCTAATGAAAAACTGTTTTTT
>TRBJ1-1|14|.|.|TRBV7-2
CASSFKGGGTEAFF
TGTGCCAGCAGCTTTAAAGGGGGTGGCACTGAAGCTTTCTTT
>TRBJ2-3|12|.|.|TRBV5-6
CASSLASDTQYF
TGTGCCAGCAGCTTGGCGTCAGATACGCAGTATTTT
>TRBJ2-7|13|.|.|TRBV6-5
CASWGRPSYEQYF
TGTGCCAGTTGGGGCAGACCCTCCTACGAGCAGTACTTC
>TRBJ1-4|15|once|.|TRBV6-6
CASSLGPSTNEKLFF
TGTGCCAGCAGTTTGGGTCCTTCAACTAATGAAAAACTGTTTTTT
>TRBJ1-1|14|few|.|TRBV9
CASSAQTAGTEAFF
TGTGCCAGCAGCGCGCAGACAGCGGGGACTGAAGCTTTCTTT
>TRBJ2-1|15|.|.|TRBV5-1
CASSLGSSRRNEQFF
TGCGCCAGCAGCTTGGGGTCTAGTAGGCGAAATGAGCAGTTCTTC
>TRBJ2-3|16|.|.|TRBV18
CASSPRLATNTDTQYF
TGTGCCAGCTCACCACGGCTAGCAACTAACACAGATACGCAGTATTTT
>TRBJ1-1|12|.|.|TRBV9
CASGGADTEAFF
TGTGCCAGCGGGGGGGCAGACACTGAAGCTTTCTTT
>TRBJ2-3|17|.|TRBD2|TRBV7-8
CASSPIHSGRGTDTQYF
TGTGCCAGCAGCCCGATTCATAGCGGGAGAGGTACAGATACGCAGTATTTT
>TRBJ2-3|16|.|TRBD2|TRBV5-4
CASSLAWGGVTDTQYF
TGTGCCAGCAGCTTGGCCTGGGGGGGGGTTACAGATACGCAGTATTTT
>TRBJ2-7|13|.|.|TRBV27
CASSAGLSYEQYF
TGTGCCAGCAGTGCCGGACTATCCTACGAGCAGTACTTC
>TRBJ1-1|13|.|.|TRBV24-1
CATSGGVDTEAFF
TGTGCCACCAGTGGGGGGGTGGACACTGAAGCTTTCTTT
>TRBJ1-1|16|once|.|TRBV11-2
CASSLYPSGMNTEAFF
TGTGCCAGCAGCTTATATCCGTCGGGTATGAACACTGAAGCTTTCTTT
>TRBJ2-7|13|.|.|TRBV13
CASKNAGHYEQYF
TGTGCCAGCAAAAACGCTGGGCACTACGAGCAGTACTTC
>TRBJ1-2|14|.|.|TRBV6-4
CASSDTAGYSGYTF
TGTGCCAGCAGTGATACGGCAGGGTATTCTGGCTACACCTTC
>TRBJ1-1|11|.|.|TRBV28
CASTNRAEAFF
TGTGCCAGCACCAACAGGGCTGAAGCTTTCTTT
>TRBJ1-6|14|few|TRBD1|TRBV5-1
CASSSGDSNSPLHF
TGCGCCAGCAGCTCGGGGGACAGTAATTCACCCCTCCACTTT
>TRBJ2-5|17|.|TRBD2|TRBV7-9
CASSLVGRGRLQETQYF
TGTGCCAGCAGCTTAGTTGGGAGGGGACGCCTCCAAGAGACCCAGTACTTC
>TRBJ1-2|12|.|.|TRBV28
CASSLLSRGYTF
TGTGCCAGCAGTTTATTATCTAGGGGCTACACCTTC
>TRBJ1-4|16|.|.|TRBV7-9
CASSGEEAATNEKLFF
TGTGCCAGCAGCGGAGAGGAAGCCGCAACTAATGAAAAACTGTTTTTT
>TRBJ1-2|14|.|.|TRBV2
CASRSGGRMWGYTF
TGTGCCAGCAGAAGTGGTGGCAGGATGTGGGGCTACACCTTC
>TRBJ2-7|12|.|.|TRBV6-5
CASSSHSYEQYF
TGTGCCAGCAGTTCGCACTCCTACGAGCAGTACTTC
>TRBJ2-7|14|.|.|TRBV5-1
CASSLVTGPYEQYF
TGCGCCAGCAGCTTGGTTACAGGGCCCTACGAGCAGTACTTC
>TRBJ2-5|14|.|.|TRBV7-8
CASSPQGREETQYF
TGTGCCAGCAGCCCACAGGGCCGGGAAGAGACCCAGTACTTC
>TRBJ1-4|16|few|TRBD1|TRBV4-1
CASSPGGRGGREKLFF
TGCGCCAGCAGCCCGGGGGGCAGGGGGGGACGCGAAAAACTGTTTTTT
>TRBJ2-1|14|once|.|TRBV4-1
CASSRLWGGDEQFF
TGCGCCAGCAGCCGTTTGTGGGGTGGTGATGAGCAGTTCTTC
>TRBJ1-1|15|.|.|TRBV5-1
CASSLIQGSSTEAFF
TGCGCCAGCAGCTTAATCCAGGGGTCGAGCACTGAAGCTTTCTTT
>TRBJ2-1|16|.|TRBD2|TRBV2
CASSPLKTSLENEQFF
TGTGCCAGCAGTCCGCTTAAGACTAGCCTGGAAAATGAGCAGTTCTTC
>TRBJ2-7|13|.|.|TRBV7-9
CASSLVGDYEQYF
TGTGCCAGCAGCTTAGTTGGGGACTACGAGCAGTACTTC
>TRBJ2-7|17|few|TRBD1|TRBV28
CASSGQGALFLTYEQYF
TGTGCCAGCAGTGGACAGGGAGCTCTTTTCCTAACCTACGAGCAGTACTTC
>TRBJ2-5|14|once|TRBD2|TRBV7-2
CASKGRVGDETQYF
TGTGCCAGCAAAGGGAGGGTGGGAGACGAGACCCAGTACTTC
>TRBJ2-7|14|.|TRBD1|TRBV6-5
CASRRTGATYEQYF
TGTGCCAGCAGGCGAACAGGGGCCACCTACGAGCAGTACTTC
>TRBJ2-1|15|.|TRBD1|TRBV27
CASSSDRGVYNEQFF
TGTGCCAGCAGTTCGGACAGGGGGGTCTACAATGAGCAGTTCTTC
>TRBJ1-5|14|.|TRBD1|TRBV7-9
CASSWDREGQPQHF
TGTGCCAGCAGCTGGGACAGGGAAGGACAGCCCCAGCATTTT
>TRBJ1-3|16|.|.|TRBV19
CASSIDTGVSGNTIYF
TGTGCCAGTAGTATAGATACAGGCGTCTCTGGAAACACCATATATTTT
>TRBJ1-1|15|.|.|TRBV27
CASSSRTEKNTEAFF
TGTGCCAGCAGTTCGAGGACAGAAAAGAACACTGAAGCTTTCTTT
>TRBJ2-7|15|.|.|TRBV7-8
CASSLSGTSDYEQYF
TGTGCCAGCAGCTTAAGCGGGACATCAGACTACGAGCAGTACTTC
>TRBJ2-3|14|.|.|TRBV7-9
CASSLDQSTDTQYF
TGTGCCAGCAGCTTAGACCAGAGCACAGATACGCAGTATTTT